The T cell receptor beta chain under discussion was sequenced for a study of early T cells in non-severe SARS-CoV-2 infection. This CDR3 comprises 14 residues. Germline V gene lookup returns CDR1 KGHSH and CDR2 LQKENI. V lost 4 bases and J lost 6; bases outside the gene matches: 4. TCRdb reprocessed the 5' RACE reads via MiXCR and lists one record per CDR3 protein. The sample carries tens of thousands of distinct CDR3 sequences, 5.6% recorded once. Ten or more counts support this clonotype. The rearrangement joins TRBV18 to TRBJ2-7; 12 bases line up with TRBD1. The TCR comes from an adult who was a healthcare worker with PCR-confirmed SARS-CoV-2 infection or an uninfected control (not recorded which). Sequenced input: whole blood. CDR3 nucleotides: TGTGCCAGCTCACGAGGGACAGGGGGCGGCGAGCAGTACTTC. It yields the protein CASSRGTGGGEQYF. The full variable domain, with the rest looked up from reference TRBV18 and TRBJ2-7, is NAGVMQNPRHLVRRRGQEARLRCSPMKGHSHVYWYRQLPEEGLKFMVYLQKENIIDESGMPKERFSAEFPKEGPSILRIQQVVRGDSAAYFCASSRGTGGGEQYFGPGTRLTVT.